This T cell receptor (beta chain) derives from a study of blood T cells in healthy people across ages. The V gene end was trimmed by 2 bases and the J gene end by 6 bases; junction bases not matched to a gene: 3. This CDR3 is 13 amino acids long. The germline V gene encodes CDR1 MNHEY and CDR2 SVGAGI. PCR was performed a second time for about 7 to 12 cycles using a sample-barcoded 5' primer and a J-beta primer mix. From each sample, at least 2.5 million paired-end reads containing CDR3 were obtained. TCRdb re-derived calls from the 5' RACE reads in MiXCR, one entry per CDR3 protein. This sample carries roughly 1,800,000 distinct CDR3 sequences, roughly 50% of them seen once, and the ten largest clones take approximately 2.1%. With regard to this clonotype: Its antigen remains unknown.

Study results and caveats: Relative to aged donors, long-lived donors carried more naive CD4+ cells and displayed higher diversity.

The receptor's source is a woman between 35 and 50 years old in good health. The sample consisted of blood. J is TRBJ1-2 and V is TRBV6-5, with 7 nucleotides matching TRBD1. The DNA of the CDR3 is TGTGCCAGCAGTTACGAGGGGGCGGATGGCTACACCTTC. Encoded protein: CASSYEGADGYTF.